This T cell receptor (beta chain) is drawn from a study of pediatric ulcerative colitis. Profiling relied on immunoSEQ multiplex PCR, and the TCRdb table lists in-frame clones only, not all of them. The profile shows around 64,000 clones, around 80% of them singletons. Germline lookup yields CDR1 SGDLS and CDR2 YYNGEE. The CDR3 covers 14 residues. V was pared by 0 bases and J by 3 bases, with 7 bases between. This clone was detected once. The antigen remains undetermined. Notes on the study in general: No controls had the two rectal clonotypes shared by ulcerative colitis patients.

The chain uses TRBV9 and TRBJ1-3; D is unclear. The specimen was blood. The receptor's source is a boy aged 10-17 years with moderate ulcerative colitis. CDR3 protein: CASSVGIGGNTIYF. For the CDR3, the DNA is TGTGCCAGCAGCGTAGGAATAGGTGGAAACACCATATATTTT.